Each of the 4 T cell receptor beta chains below was sequenced from the same sample in a study of regulatory T cells in long-lasting Graves disease. Assembly of TCR beta libraries relied on iRepertoire HTBI primers together with Arm-PCR of CDR3 regions. MiXCR was run by TCRdb on the multiplex PCR reads, yielding one entry per CDR3 protein. The table shows hundreds of thousands of distinct CDR3 sequences, with over 15% occurring only once. The time point: newly diagnosed GD, antithyroid drugs for less than 3 months. PBMCs were the source of the RNA used for TCR sequencing. This sample was also put to use in a study of T cells in Graves' hyperthyroidism and ophthalmopathy.

The starting material was peripheral blood mononuclear cells (PBMCs), obtained at new diagnosis, from a patient treated with antithyroid drugs. The source of these receptors is a woman between 25 and 40 years old with Graves disease.

In this sample, this clonotype turned up many times. In DNA, the CDR3 is TGTGCCACCACCGGAATTATGAACACTGAAGCTTTCTTT. It specifies CATTGIMNTEAFF. The chain is built from TRBV6-1 and TRBJ1-1; the D is unclear. The V and J ends lost 10 bases and 0 bases respectively, with 12 bases between them. In germline, CDR1 is MNHNS, CDR2 SASEGT. The CDR3 extends over 13 amino acids.

The sample holds a few counts of this clonotype. The rearrangement joins TRBV29-1 to TRBJ1-2; D is perhaps TRBD1 (5 bases). This CDR3 comprises 12 residues. Germline values: CDR1 SQVTM, CDR2 ANQGSEA. Trimming shortened V by 6 bases and J by 4 bases, and 12 bases separated the two germline ends. The CDR3 loop reads CSVDDSTYGYTF. Here the CDR3 DNA reads TGCAGCGTCGATGACAGCACCTATGGCTACACCTTC.

This clonotype was detected ten times or more. The V call is TRBV11-2, the J call TRBJ2-7; D possibly matches TRBD1 or TRBD2 (5 bases each). The CDR3 is 15 residues long. V lost 2 bases to trimming and J lost 4 bases, with 15 bases between them. The V gene's germline CDR1 is SGHAT and CDR2 FQNNGV. The CDR3 DNA reads TGTGCCAGCAGCTTATCGGGGCAGATTGGGTACGAGCAGTACTTC. Protein product: CASSLSGQIGYEQYF.

This clonotype was found a few times. The chain links TRBV29-1 to TRBJ1-2; D remains ambiguous. The germline V and J ends were trimmed by 0 bases and 7 bases, with 15 bases remaining between them. This CDR3 is built from 14 residues. Germline values: CDR1 SQVTM, CDR2 ANQGSEA. This chain's CDR3 is CSVEEAQRPGGYTF. The CDR3 nucleotides read TGCAGCGTTGAAGAAGCACAGCGTCCGGGTGGCTACACCTTC. Full variable domain (outside the CDR3, taken from reference TRBV29-1 and TRBJ1-2): SAVISQKPSRDICQRGTSLTIQCQVDSQVTMMFWYRQQPGQSLTLIATANQGSEATYESGFVIDKFPISRPNLTFSTLTVSNMSPEDSSIYLCSVEEAQRPGGYTFGSGTRLTVV.